The clone carrying this T cell receptor beta chain was seen repeatedly, ten times or more. The antigen is undetermined. These data belong to a study of spatial heterogeneity in lung cancer. General study findings and limits: Counts of expanded intratumoral alpha and beta TCRs tracked tumor mutation counts. The estimate shows that only around 7% of tumor T cells were covered for alpha and 12% to 15% for beta chains.

TCRdb reanalysed the 5' RACE reads using MiXCR and keeps one entry per CDR3 protein. Of some 100,000 distinct CDR3 sequences in the sample, about 4.4% are singletons; the top ten hold about 20%. Time point here: sample taken at primary tumor resection. The CDR3 loop spans 12 amino acids. V was shortened by 3 bases and J by 8 bases, with 10 bases between the two germline ends. Germline assignment: CDR1 LGHDT and CDR2 YNNKEL (reference sequence). V gene TRBV3-1 combines with J gene TRBJ1-1; D is uncertain. Sample: lung tumor tissue, taken at surgery. This TCR derives from a male donor with early-stage non-small cell lung cancer. Here the CDR3 DNA reads TGTGCCAGCAGCCACACGGGAGACGAAGCTTTCTTT. Translating gives CASSHTGDEAFF.